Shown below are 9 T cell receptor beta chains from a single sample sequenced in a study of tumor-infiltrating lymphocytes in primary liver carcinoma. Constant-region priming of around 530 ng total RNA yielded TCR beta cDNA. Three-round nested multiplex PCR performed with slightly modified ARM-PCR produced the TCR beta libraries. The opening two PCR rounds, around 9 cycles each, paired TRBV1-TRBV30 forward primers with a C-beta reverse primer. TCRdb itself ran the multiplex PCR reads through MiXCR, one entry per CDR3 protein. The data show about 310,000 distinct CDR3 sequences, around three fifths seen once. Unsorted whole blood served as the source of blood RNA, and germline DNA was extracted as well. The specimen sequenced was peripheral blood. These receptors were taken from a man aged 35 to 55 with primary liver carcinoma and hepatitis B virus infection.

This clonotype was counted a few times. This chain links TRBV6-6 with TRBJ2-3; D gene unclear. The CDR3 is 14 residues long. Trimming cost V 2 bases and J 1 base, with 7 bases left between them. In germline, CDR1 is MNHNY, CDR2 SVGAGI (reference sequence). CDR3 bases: TGTGCCAGCAGTTACGTGTCCCGCACAGATACGCAGTATTTT. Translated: CASSYVSRTDTQYF.

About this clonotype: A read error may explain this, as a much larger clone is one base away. The CDR3 is CASSSSVGTGVYDYTF. The DNA of the CDR3 is TGTGCCAGCAGCTCCTCGGTTGGGACAGGGGTCTATGACTACACCTTC. The chain combines TRBV5-4 with TRBJ1-2, with TRBD1 matching over 10 bases. This CDR3 contains 16 residues. Germline lookup yields CDR1 SGHNT and CDR2 YYREEE (reference sequence).

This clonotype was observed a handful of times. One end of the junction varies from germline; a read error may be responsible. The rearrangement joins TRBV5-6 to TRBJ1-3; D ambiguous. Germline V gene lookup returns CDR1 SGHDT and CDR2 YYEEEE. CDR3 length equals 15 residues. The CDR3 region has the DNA TGTGTCAGCAGCCCGGATAAGGGAGTTGGAAACACCATATATTTT. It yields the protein CVSSPDKGVGNTIYF.

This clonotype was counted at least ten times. CDR3 sequence (DNA): TGTGCCAGCAGTTCCACAGTGGCGAGCAATCAGCCCCAGCATTTT. Protein sequence: CASSSTVASNQPQHF. The chain links TRBV6-6 to TRBJ1-5, with D hard to call. Per the germline V gene, CDR1 is MNHNY and CDR2 is SVGAGI (reference sequence). V was shortened by 4 bases and J by 1 base, with 11 bases between the two germline ends. The CDR3 is made up of 15 amino acids.

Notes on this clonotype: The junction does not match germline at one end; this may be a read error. CDR3: CASSTKKQGPNYGYTF. In nucleotides, the CDR3 is TGTGCCAGCAGCACTAAAAAACAGGGGCCCAACTATGGTTACACCTTC. The chain links TRBV5-4 to TRBJ1-2; 7 bases agree with TRBD1. The germline CDR1 and CDR2 sequences are SGHNT and YYREEE (reference sequence). This CDR3 has 16 amino acids.

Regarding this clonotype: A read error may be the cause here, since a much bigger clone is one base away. CDR3 amino acids: CASSESGGTNQPEHF. DNA of the CDR3: TGCGCCAGCAGTGAGTCGGGGGGGACCAATCAGCCCGAGCATTTT. The chain has TRBV10-2 and TRBJ1-5; a weak D match, TRBD1 (5 bases). Germline CDR1 WSHSY, CDR2 SAAADI. This CDR3 has 15 residues.

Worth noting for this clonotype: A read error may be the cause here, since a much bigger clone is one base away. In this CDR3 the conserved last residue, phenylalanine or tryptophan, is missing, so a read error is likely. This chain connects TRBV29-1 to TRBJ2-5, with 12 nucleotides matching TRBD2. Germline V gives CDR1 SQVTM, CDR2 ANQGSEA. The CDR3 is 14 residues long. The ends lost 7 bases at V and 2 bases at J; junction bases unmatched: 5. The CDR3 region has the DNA TGCAGCGGAGGACTAGCGGGGTATCAAGAGACCCAGTACCTC. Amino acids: CSGGLAGYQETQYL.

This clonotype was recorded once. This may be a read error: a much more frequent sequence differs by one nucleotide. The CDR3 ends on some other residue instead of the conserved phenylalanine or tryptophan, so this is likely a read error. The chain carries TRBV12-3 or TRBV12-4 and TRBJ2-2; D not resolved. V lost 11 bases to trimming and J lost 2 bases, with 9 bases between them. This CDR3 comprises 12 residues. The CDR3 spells CAVSKNTGELFL. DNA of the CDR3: TGTGCCGTCAGCAAAAACACCGGGGAGCTGTTTCTT.

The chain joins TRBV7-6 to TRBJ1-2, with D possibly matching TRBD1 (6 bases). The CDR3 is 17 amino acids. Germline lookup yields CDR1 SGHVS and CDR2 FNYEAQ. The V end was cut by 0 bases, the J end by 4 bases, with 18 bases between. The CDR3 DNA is TGTGCCAGCAGCTTAGCCGCTCCTTTGCCGGACAGCTATGGCTACACCTTC. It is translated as CASSLAAPLPDSYGYTF. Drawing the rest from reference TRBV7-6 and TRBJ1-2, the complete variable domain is GAGVSQSPRYKVTKRGQDVALRCDPISGHVSLYWYRQALGQGPEFLTYFNYEAQQDKSGLPNDRFSAERPEGSISTLTIQRTEQRDSAMYRCASSLAAPLPDSYGYTFGSGTRLTVV.